Here is one T cell receptor (beta chain) with its context. V shed 0 bases and J 4 bases; nucleotides not matched to a gene: 3. In germline, CDR1 is SGHNT, CDR2 YENEEA. This CDR3 contains 15 residues. PCR involved 60 Vbeta and 13 Jbeta primers. Assay: immunoSEQ multiplex PCR; the TCRdb copy retains only in-frame clones and omits some. Its listing shows 100,000 to 150,000 clones. The data stem from a study of cytomegalovirus exposure and HLA in healthy donors. This TCR derives from a man aged 25 to 40 in good health and CMV-seronegative. The sample comprised PBMCs. The V gene is TRBV11-3, the J gene TRBJ2-1; 7 nucleotides match TRBD1. The CDR3 nucleotides read TGTGCCAGCAGCTTAGAACAGGGGAATTACAATGAGCAGTTCTTC. This codes for CASSLEQGNYNEQFF.